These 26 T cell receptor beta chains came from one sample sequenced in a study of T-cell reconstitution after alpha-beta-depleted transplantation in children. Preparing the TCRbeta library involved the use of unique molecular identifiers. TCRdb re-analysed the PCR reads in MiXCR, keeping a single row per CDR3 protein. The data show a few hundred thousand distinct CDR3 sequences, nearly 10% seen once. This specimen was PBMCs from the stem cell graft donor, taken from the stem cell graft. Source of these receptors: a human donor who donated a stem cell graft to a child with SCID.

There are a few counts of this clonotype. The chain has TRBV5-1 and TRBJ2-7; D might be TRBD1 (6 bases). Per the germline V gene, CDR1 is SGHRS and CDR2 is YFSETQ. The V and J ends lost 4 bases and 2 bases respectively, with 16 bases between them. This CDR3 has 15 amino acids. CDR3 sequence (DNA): TGCGCCAGCAGCGATGGGACATCGGGCCCCTACGAGCAGTACTTC. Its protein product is CASSDGTSGPYEQYF.

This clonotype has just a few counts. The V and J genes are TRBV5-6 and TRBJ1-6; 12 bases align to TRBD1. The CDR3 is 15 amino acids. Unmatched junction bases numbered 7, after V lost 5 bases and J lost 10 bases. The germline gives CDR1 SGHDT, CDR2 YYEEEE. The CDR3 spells CASRAGDRGQSPLHF. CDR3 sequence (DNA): TGTGCCAGCAGGGCCGGGGACAGGGGGCAATCACCCCTCCACTTT. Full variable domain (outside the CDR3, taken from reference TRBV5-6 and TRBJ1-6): DAGVTQSPTHLIKTRGQQVTLRCSPKSGHDTVSWYQQALGQGPQFIFQYYEEEERQRGNFPDRFSGHQFPNYSSELNVNALLLGDSALYLCASRAGDRGQSPLHFGNGTRLTVT.

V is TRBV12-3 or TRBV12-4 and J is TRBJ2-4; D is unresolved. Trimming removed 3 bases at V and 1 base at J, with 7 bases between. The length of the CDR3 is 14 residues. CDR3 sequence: CASSLMGAKNIQYF. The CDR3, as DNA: TGTGCCAGCAGTTTGATGGGGGCCAAAAACATTCAGTACTTC.

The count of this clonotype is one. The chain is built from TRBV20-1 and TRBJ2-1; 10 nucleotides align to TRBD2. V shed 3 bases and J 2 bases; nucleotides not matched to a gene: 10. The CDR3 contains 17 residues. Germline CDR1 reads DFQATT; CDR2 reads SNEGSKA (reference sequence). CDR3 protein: CSARDSLAGGTYNEQFF. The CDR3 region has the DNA TGCAGTGCTAGGGATTCGTTAGCGGGGGGCACCTACAATGAGCAGTTCTTC.

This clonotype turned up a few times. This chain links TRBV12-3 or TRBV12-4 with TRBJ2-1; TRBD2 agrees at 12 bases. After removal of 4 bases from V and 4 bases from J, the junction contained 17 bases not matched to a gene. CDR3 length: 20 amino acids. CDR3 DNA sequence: TGTGCCAGCAGTTCCCATATCCCAGTCTCTAGCGGGGGGGATTACAATGAGCAGTTCTTC. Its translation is CASSSHIPVSSGGDYNEQFF.

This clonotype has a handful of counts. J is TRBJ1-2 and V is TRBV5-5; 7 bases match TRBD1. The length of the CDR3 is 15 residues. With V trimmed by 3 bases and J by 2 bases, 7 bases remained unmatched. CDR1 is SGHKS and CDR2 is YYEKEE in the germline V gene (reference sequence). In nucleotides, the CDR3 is TGTGCCAGCAGCTCTAGACAGGGTTACAACTATGGCTACACCTTC. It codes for CASSSRQGYNYGYTF.

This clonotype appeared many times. CDR3 sequence (DNA): TGTGCCATCAGTGGTGGAGGGGGAGGCACAGATACGCAGTATTTT. Amino acid sequence: CAISGGGGGTDTQYF. J is TRBJ2-3 and V is TRBV10-3; D tentatively reads TRBD1 or TRBD2 (6 bases each). Trimming stripped 4 bases from V and 1 base from J, with 12 bases between. Looked up from germline, CDR1 is ENHRY and CDR2 is SYGVKD. This CDR3 region has 15 residues.

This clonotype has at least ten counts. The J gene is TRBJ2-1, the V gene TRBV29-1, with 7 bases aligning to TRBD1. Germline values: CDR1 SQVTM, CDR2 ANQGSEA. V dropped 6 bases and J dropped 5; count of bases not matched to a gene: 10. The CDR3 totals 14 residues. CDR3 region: CSVRSRGTDNEQFF. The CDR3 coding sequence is TGCAGCGTCCGGTCGAGGGGGACAGACAATGAGCAGTTCTTC.

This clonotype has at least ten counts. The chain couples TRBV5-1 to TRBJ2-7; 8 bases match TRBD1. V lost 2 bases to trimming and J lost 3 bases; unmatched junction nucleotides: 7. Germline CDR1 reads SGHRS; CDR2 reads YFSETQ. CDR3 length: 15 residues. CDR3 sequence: CASSLEDRAYYEQYF. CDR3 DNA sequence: TGCGCCAGCAGCTTAGAGGACAGGGCTTACTACGAGCAGTACTTC. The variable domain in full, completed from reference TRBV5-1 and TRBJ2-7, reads KAGVTQTPRYLIKTRGQQVTLSCSPISGHRSVSWYQQTPGQGLQFLFEYFSETQRNKGNFPGRFSGRQFSNSRSEMNVSTLELGDSALYLCASSLEDRAYYEQYFGPGTRLTVT.

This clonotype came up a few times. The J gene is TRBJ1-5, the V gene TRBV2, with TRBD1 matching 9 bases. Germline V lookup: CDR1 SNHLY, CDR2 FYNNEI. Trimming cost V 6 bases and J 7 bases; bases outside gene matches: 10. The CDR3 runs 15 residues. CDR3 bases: TGTGCCAGCAGGGCCCTGGAGACAGGGGGACAGCCCCAGCATTTT. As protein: CASRALETGGQPQHF.

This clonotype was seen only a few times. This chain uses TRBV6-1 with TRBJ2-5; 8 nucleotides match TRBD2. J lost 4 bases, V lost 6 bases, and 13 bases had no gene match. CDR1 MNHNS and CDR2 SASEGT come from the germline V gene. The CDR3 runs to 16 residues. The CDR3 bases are TGTGCCAGCAGCCCACTGGGCGGGGGGAGTAGAGAGACCCAGTACTTC. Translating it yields CASSPLGGGSRETQYF.

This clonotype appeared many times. The CDR3 is CASSFRGRGNTEAFF. The CDR3 DNA is TGTGCCAGCAGTTTTAGGGGGCGGGGGAACACTGAAGCTTTCTTT. V usage is TRBV12-3 or TRBV12-4 and J usage is TRBJ1-1; 7 nucleotides match TRBD1. This CDR3 has 15 residues. The trim removed 3 bases at V and 1 base at J, leaving 5 bases unmatched.

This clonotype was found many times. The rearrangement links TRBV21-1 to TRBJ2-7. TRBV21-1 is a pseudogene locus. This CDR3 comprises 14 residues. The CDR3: CASSFVRRSYEQYF. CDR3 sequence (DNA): TGTGCCAGCTCTTTCGTCCGGCGTAGCTACGAGCAGTACTTC.

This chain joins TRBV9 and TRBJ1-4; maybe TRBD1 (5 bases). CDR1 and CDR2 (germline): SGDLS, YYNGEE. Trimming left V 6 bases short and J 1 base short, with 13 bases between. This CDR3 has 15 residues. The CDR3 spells CASNRRMGTNEKLFF. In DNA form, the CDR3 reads TGTGCCAGCAACAGGCGGATGGGAACTAATGAAAAACTGTTTTTT.

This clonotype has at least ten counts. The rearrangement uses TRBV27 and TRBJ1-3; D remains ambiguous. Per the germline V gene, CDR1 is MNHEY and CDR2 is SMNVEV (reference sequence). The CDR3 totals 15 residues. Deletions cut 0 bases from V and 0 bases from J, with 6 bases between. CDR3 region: CASSLSASSGNTIYF. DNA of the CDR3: TGTGCCAGCAGTTTATCGGCCAGCTCTGGAAACACCATATATTTT.

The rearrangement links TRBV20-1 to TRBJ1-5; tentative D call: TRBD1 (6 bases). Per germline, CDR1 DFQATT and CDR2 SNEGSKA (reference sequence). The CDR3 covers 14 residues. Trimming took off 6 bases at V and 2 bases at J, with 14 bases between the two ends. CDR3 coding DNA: TGCAGTGCAGGGGGGAGAGGGGGCAATCAGCCCCAGCATTTT. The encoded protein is CSAGGRGGNQPQHF.

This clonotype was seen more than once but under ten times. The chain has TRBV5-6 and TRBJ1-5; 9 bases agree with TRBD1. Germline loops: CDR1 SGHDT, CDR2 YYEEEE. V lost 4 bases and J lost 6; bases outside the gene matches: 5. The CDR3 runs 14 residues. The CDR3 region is CASSAGTGSQPQHF. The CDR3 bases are TGTGCCAGCAGCGCCGGGACAGGGAGTCAGCCCCAGCATTTT.

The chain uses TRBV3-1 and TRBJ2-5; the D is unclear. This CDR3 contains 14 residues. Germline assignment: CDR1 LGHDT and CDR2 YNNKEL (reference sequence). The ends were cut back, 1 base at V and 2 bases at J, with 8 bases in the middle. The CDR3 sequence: CASSQGGRQETQYF. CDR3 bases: TGTGCCAGCAGCCAAGGGGGTCGGCAAGAGACCCAGTACTTC.

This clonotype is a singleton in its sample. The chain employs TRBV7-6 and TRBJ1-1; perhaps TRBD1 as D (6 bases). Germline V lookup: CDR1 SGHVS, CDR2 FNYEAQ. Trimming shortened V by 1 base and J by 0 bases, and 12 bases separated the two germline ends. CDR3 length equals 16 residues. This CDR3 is CASSLVGAGVNTEAFF. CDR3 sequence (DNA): TGTGCCAGCAGCTTAGTGGGGGCCGGGGTGAACACTGAAGCTTTCTTT.

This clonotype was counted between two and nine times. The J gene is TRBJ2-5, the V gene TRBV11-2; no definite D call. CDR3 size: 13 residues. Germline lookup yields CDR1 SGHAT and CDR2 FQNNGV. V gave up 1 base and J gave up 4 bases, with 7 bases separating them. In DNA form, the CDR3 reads TGTGCCAGCAGCTTAGGAGACGTAGAGACCCAGTACTTC. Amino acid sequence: CASSLGDVETQYF.

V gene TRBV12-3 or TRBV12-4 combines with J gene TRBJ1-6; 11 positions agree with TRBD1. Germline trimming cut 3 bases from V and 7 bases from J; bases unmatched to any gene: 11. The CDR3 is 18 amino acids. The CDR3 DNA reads TGTGCCAGCAGTTTTGGGAGGGACAGGGGGGCGTCCAATTCACCCCTCCACTTT. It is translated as CASSFGRDRGASNSPLHF.

The DNA of the CDR3 is TGTGCCAGCAGTGCTCTAGTTTCCTACAATGAGCAGTTCTTC. This translates into CASSALVSYNEQFF. This chain links TRBV7-9 with TRBJ2-1; D is ambiguous. Trimming left V 6 bases short and J 1 base short, with 10 bases between. CDR1 and CDR2 (germline): SEHNR, FQNEAQ (reference sequence). CDR3 length: 14 residues.

The CDR3 protein is CASSAIDRGSYETQYF. DNA of the CDR3: TGTGCCAGCAGCGCTATCGACAGGGGTAGTTATGAGACCCAGTACTTC. The rearrangement joins TRBV7-2 to TRBJ2-5; 8 positions agree with TRBD1. V lost 5 bases, J lost 5 bases, and 13 bases stayed unmatched. CDR1 and CDR2 (germline): SGHTA, FQGNSA. This CDR3 is 16 amino acids long. Using reference TRBV7-2 and TRBJ2-5 for the parts outside the CDR3, the full variable domain is GAGVSQSPSNKVTEKGKDVELRCDPISGHTALYWYRQSLGQGLEFLIYFQGNSAPDKSGLPSDRFSAERTGGSVSTLTIQRTQQEDSAVYLCASSAIDRGSYETQYFGPGTRLLVL.

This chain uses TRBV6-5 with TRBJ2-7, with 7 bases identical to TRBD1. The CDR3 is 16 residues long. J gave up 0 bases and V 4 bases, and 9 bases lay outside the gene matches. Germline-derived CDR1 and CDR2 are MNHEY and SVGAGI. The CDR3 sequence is CASSSPDRKSSYEQYF. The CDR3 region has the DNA TGTGCCAGCAGTTCCCCGGACAGGAAAAGCTCCTACGAGCAGTACTTC.

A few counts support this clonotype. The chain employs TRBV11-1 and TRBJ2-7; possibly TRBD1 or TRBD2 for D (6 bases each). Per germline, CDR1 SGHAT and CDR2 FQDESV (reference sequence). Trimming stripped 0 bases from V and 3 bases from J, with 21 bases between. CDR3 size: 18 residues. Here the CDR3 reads CASSLAHKGGETRYEQYF. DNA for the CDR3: TGTGCCAGCAGCTTAGCGCATAAGGGGGGCGAAACCCGCTACGAGCAGTACTTC.

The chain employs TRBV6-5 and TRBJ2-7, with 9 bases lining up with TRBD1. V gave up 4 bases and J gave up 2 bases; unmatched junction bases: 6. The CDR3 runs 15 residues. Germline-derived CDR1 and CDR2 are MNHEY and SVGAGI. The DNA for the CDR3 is TGTGCCAGCAGTTTCCCGGGACAGGGAGCCTACGAGCAGTACTTC. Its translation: CASSFPGQGAYEQYF.